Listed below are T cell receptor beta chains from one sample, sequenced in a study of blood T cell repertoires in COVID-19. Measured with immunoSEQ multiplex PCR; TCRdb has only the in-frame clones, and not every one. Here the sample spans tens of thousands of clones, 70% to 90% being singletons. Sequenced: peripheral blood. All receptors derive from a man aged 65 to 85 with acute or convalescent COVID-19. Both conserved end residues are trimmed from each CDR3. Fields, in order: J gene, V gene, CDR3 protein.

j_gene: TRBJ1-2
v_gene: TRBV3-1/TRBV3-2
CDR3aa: ASSQRGQMNYGYT

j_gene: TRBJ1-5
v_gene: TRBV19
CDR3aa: ASSIGQGASQPQH

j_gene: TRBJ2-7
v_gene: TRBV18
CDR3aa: ASSLRTGGEEQY

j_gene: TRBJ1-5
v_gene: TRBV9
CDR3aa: ASSIRGDSKYQPQH

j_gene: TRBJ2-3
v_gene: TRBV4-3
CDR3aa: ASSQVARSAAVPDTQY

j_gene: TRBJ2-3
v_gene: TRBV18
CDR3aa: ASSPGHSSTDTQY

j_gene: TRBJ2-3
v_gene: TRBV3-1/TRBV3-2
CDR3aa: ASSQGDGSVSTDTQY

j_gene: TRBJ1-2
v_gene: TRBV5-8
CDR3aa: ASSSGYTGL

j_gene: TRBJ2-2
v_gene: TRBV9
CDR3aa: ASSVVGGASSTGELF

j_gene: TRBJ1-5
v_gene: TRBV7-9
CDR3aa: ASSLQGASNQPQH

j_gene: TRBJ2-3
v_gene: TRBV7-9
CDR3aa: ASSRGTASTDTQY

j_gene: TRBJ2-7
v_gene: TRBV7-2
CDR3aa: ASSSSGTGDLEQY

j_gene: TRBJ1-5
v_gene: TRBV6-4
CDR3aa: ASSGLGHSYSNQPQH

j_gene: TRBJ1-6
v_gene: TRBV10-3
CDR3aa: AISGQGNSPLH

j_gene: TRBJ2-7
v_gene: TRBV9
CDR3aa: ASSAPRGTGSYEQY

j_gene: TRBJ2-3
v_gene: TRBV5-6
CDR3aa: ASSLGLAARGTQY

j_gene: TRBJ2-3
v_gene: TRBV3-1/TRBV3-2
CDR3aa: ASRASGGPDTQY

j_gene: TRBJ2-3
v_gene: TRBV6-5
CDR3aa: ASSYSGTSGGDTQY

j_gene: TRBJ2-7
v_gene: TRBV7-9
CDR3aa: ASSFGVGGNEQY

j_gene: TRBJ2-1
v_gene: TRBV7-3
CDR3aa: ASSKKVVAGDNEQF

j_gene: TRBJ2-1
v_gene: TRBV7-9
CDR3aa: ASRGFSSNEQF

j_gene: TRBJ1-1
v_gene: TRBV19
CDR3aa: ASSWYSEAF

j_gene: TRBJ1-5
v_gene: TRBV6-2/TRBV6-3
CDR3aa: ASGRTGTPEH

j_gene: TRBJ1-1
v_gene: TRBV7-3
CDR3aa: ASSLQEYTEAF

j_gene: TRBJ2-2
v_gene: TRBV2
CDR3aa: ASTGQGRKTGELF

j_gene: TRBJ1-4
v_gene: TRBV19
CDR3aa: ASKMGGAGEKLF

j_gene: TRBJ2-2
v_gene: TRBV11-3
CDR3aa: ASSLSYTNTGELF

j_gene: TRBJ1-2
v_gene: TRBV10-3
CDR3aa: AISESTGSIYGYT

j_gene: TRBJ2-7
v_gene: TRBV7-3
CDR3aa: ASSTKPGLAGGPPGEQY

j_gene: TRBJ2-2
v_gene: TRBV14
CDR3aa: ASSQAGWWRSNTGELF

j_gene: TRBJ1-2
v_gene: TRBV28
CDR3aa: ASSPPGVNYGYT

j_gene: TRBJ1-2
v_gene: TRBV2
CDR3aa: ASRLAKAPIGFGYT